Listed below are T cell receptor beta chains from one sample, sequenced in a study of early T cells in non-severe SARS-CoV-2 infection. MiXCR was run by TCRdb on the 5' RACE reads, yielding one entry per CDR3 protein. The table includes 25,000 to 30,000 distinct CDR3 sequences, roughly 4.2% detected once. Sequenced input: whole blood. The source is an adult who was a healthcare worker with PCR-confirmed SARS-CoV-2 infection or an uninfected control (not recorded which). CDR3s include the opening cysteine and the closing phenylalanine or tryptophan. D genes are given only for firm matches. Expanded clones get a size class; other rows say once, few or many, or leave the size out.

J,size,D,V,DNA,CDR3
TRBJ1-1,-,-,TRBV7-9,TGTGCCAGCAGCTTAGTTGATGAAGCTTTCTTT,CASSLVDEAFF
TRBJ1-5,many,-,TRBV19,TGTGCCAGTAGTTTAGGGGTTCAGCCCCAGCATTTT,CASSLGVQPQHF
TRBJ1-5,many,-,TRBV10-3,TGTGCCATCAGTGAACAGGGTGAACATCAGCCCCAGCATTTT,CAISEQGEHQPQHF
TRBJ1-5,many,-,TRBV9,TGTGCCAGCAGCACGACAGATAGCAATCAGCCCCAGCATTTT,CASSTTDSNQPQHF
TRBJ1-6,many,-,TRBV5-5,TGTGCCAGCAGCTTGGTCAGTTCTTCACCCCTCCACTTT,CASSLVSSSPLHF
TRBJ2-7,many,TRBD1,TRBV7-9,TGTGCCAGCAGCACGCCGGGACAGGGGAGGGAGCAGTACTTC,CASSTPGQGREQYF
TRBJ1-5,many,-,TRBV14,TGTGCCAGCAGCTCAGGGCTCGGCCAGCCCCAGCATTTT,CASSSGLGQPQHF
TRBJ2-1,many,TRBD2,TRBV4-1,TGCGCCAGCAGCCAAGTCCCGGGACTAGCGGGGCTCAGCTCCTACAATGAGCAGTTCTTC,CASSQVPGLAGLSSYNEQFF
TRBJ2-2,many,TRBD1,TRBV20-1,TGCAGTGCTAGTGGGACAGTTTACACCGGGGAGCTGTTTTTT,CSASGTVYTGELFF
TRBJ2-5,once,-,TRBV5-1,TGCGCCAGCAGCTTGGGGGCAGGTCGTCAAGTCGGGACCCAGTACTTC,CASSLGAGRQVGTQYF
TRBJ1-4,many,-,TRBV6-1,TGTGCCAGCAGTGAAGCGGGGGGAAACAATGAAAAACTGTTTTTT,CASSEAGGNNEKLFF
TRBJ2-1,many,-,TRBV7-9,TGTGCCAGCACCCCCTCGACTAAATACAATGAGCAGTTCTTC,CASTPSTKYNEQFF
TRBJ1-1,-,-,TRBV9,TGTGCCAGCAGCTCGCCGGGGGGCGCGCCCACTGAAGCTTTCTTT,CASSSPGGAPTEAFF
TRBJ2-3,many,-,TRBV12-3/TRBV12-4,TGTGCCAGCAGTACCTTCCCAGATACGCAGTATTTT,CASSTFPDTQYF
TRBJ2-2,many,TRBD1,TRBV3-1,TGTGCCAGCAGCCAAGATGCCTGGTCGGGACAGCTTATTACCGGGGAGCTGTTTTTT,CASSQDAWSGQLITGELFF
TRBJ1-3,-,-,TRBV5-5,TGTGCCAGCAGCGCGGGTCTCCGGTTTGTTGGAAACACCATATATTTT,CASSAGLRFVGNTIYF
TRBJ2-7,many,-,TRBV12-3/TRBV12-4,TGTGCCAGCAGTTACAGGGAGGTTTCCTACGAGCAGTACTTC,CASSYREVSYEQYF
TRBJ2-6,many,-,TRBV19,TGTGCCAGTAGCCCGCATCTACCGTTACGTGCCAACGTCCTGACTTTC,CASSPHLPLRANVLTF
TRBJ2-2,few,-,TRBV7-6,TGTGCCACGGGGACGGGGAACACCGGGGAGCTGTTTTTT,CATGTGNTGELFF
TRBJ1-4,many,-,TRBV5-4,TGTGCCAGCAGTTCGGGCAGGGTGTCAGGGGAAAAACTGTTTTTT,CASSSGRVSGEKLFF
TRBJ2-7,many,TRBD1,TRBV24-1,TGTGCCACCAGTTCTACACAGGGGAATCACGAGCAGTACTTC,CATSSTQGNHEQYF
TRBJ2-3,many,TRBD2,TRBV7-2,TGTGCCAGCAGCTTTCGGCTAGCGGACACAGATACGCAGTATTTT,CASSFRLADTDTQYF
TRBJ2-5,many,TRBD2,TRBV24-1,TGTGCCACCAGTGGGACTAGCGGATCGGAGACCCAGTACTTC,CATSGTSGSETQYF
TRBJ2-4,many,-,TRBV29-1,TGCAGCGTTGAACAGAAACTAGCCAAAAACATTCAGTACTTC,CSVEQKLAKNIQYF
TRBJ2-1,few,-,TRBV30,TGTGCCTGGAGTTGGGGGAATGAGCAGTTCTTC,CAWSWGNEQFF